The rows below give T cell receptor beta chains drawn from one sample of a study of T cell responses to AZD1222 COVID-19 vaccine. The repertoire was sequenced with immunoSEQ multiplex PCR; TCRdb's copy has only in-frame clones and lacks some. The table has about 120,000 clones, about 93% seen once. The material sequenced was peripheral blood, taken 28 days after the second dose of the MenACWY control vaccine. All receptors derive from an adult who received the MenACWY meningococcal vaccine as a control. The CDR3 runs from the conserved cysteine through the conserved F or W. A D gene is named only where the DNA matches it firmly. A clone size is listed for some rows: how often the clone was seen (once, few, many), or a class if it is expanded.

cdr3_aa	cdr3_nt	clone_size	d_call	v_call	j_call
CASSFLLDSTDTQYF	TGTGCCAGCAGTTTCTTATTGGACTCCACAGATACGCAGTATTTT	-	-	TRBV28	TRBJ2-3
CASSESGGGGGEKLFF	TGTGCCAGCAGTGAATCCGGCGGCGGTGGGGGCGAAAAACTGTTTTTT	-	-	TRBV6-1	TRBJ1-4
CASSSTPTNYGYTF	TGTGCCAGCAGTTCGACACCGACTAACTATGGCTACACCTTC	-	-	TRBV28	TRBJ1-2
CASSFGLAGNLQETQYF	TGTGCCAGCAGTTTCGGACTAGCGGGGAACCTCCAAGAGACCCAGTACTTC	-	TRBD2	TRBV28	TRBJ2-5
CASRTGTVGSPLHF	TGTGCCAGCAGAACCGGGACAGTGGGATCACCCCTCCACTTT	-	TRBD1	TRBV27	TRBJ1-6
CASSPRGGGGGEKLFF	TGTGCCAGCAGTCCCCGAGGGGGGGGTGGTGGGGAAAAACTGTTTTTT	-	-	TRBV28	TRBJ1-4
CASSVGTSAGETQYF	TGTGCCAGCAGTGTTGGGACTAGCGCCGGGGAGACCCAGTACTTC	-	TRBD2	TRBV6-4	TRBJ2-5
CASSAQLEGIQYF	TGTGCCAGCAGTGCTCAGCTCGAAGGCATTCAGTACTTC	-	-	TRBV2	TRBJ2-4
CASSSKRIPNNEQFF	TGTGCCAGCAGCTCCAAGCGCATACCTAACAATGAGCAGTTCTTC	-	-	TRBV5-4	TRBJ2-1
CASSQGILRGGMETQYF	TGCGCCAGCAGCCAAGGGATTTTGCGGGGGGGCATGGAGACCCAGTACTTC	once	TRBD2	TRBV4-3	TRBJ2-5
CASSQQGAGNTGELFF	TGCGCCAGCAGCCAACAGGGGGCTGGTAACACCGGGGAGCTGTTTTTT	once	TRBD1	TRBV5-1	TRBJ2-2
CASSLVGIGGGELFF	TGTGCCAGCAGCTTAGTTGGGATTGGGGGCGGGGAGCTGTTTTTT	-	-	TRBV7-2	TRBJ2-2
CASSRDKSNQPQHF	TGTGCCAGCAGCCGGGACAAGAGCAATCAGCCCCAGCATTTT	-	-	TRBV6-5	TRBJ1-5
CASSRVGPLSYNEQFF	TGTGCCAGCAGCAGGGTCGGACCCCTCTCCTACAATGAGCAGTTCTTC	-	-	TRBV5-6	TRBJ2-1
CASTPSLGSRYRNEQFF	TGTGCCAGTACCCCCTCTCTAGGATCTAGATATCGTAATGAGCAGTTCTTC	-	-	TRBV19	TRBJ2-1
CSVGWDYNSPLHF	TGCAGCGTTGGATGGGACTATAATTCACCCCTCCACTTT	-	-	TRBV29-1	TRBJ1-6
CASKWTGVSEQFF	TGTGCCAGCAAGTGGACAGGGGTGAGTGAGCAGTTCTTC	-	TRBD1	TRBV6-5	TRBJ2-1
CASSDHGGSYNEQFF	TGTGCCAGCAGTGACCACGGGGGGTCCTACAATGAGCAGTTCTTC	-	TRBD2	TRBV6-4	TRBJ2-1